Sequencing of this T cell receptor (beta chain) was carried out in a study of T cells in Graves' hyperthyroidism and ophthalmopathy. Study-wide points: Median prediction lead before ophthalmopathy onset was about 6.5 months with the model.

The authors obtained PBMCs from 7.5 to 10 ml of fresh peripheral blood. Germline-derived CDR1 and CDR2 are ENHRY and SYGVKD. The CDR3 runs to 14 residues. The junction had 4 bases not matched to a gene; V was cut back by 9 bases and J by 5 bases. Regions amplified from RNA transcripts were the TCR beta CDR3 regions. TCR CDR3 regions were first amplified by RT-PCR with HTBI primers. TCRdb reprocessed the multiplex PCR reads via MiXCR and lists one record per CDR3 protein. The sample carries a few hundred thousand distinct CDR3 sequences, less than 15% recorded once. This clonotype was seen many times. Its matching antigen is unknown.

Sequenced input: blood. The gene calls are TRBV10-3 and TRBJ2-2, with 12 bases that match TRBD2. The sequence derives from a middle-aged woman with Graves' hyperthyroidism that later progressed to Graves' ophthalmopathy. The CDR3 nucleotides are TGTGCCATGACTAGCGGGAGTAGGACCGGGGAGCTGTTTTTT. Protein product: CAMTSGSRTGELFF.